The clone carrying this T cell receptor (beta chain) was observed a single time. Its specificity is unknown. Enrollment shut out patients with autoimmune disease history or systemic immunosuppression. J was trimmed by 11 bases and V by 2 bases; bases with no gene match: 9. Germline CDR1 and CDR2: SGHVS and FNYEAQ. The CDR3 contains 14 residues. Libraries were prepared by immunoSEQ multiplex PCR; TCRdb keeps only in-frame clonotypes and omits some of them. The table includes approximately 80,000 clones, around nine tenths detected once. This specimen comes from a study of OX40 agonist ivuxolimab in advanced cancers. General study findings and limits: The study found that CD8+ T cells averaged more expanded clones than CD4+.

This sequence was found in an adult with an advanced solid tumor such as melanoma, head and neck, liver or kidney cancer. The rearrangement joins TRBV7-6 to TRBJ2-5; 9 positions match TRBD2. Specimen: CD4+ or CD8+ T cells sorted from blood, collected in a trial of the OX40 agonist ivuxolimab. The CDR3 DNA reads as TGTGCCAGCAGCTTAATGGGCGGGAGGGGAGAGCAGTACTTC. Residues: CASSLMGGRGEQYF.